This note documents a single T cell receptor beta chain sequence. Each multiple sclerosis control was a treatment-naive patient with relapsing-remitting disease that was either stable or active. The entry originates in a study of CD8 T cells in Susac syndrome. Random hexamers were used to reverse transcribe the RNA input (about 0.5 to 1 ug). The immunoSEQ assay covered 54 Vbeta and 13 Jbeta segments for CDR3. A single record per CDR3 protein comes from TCRdb applying MiXCR to the immunoSEQ multiplex PCR reads. The repertoire holds about 200,000 distinct CDR3 sequences, with more than 90% as singletons. Germline V gene sequence: CDR1 LGHDT, CDR2 YNNKEL (reference sequence). V lost 2 bases to trimming and J lost 3 bases, with 10 bases between them. The CDR3 is 14 amino acids.

Sample: CD4+ T cells from PBMCs. The sequence was obtained from a human donor with multiple sclerosis. This chain joins TRBV3-1 and TRBJ2-5; D might be TRBD1 or TRBD2, each matching 6 bases. The CDR3 is CASSQRGREETQYF. The DNA for the CDR3 is TGTGCCAGCAGCCAACGGGGGCGCGAAGAGACCCAGTACTTC.